The 15 T cell receptor beta chains below all came from one sample that was sequenced in a study of blood T cell repertoires in COVID-19. Generated by immunoSEQ multiplex PCR, the TCRdb table keeps only in-frame clones and is missing some. This table has some 130,000 clones, more than 80% appearing once. The sequencing sample was made of PBMCs or T cells enriched from blood (not recorded which). Source of these receptors: a man over 45 who had recovered from COVID-19.

The gene calls are TRBV5-5 and TRBJ2-1, with a tentative D call TRBD1 (5 bases). V gave up 2 bases and J gave up 6 bases, with 24 bases separating them. The CDR3 has 18 amino acids. CDR1 is SGHKS, CDR2 YYEKEE, per germline (reference sequence). CDR3 region: CASSFSNYPGSRGNEQFF. CDR3 DNA: TGTGCCAGCAGCTTTTCAAACTATCCAGGGTCAAGGGGCAATGAGCAGTTCTTC.

The chain uses TRBV6-2 or TRBV6-3 and TRBJ1-5; 9 nucleotides agree with TRBD1. Germline CDR1 MNHEY, CDR2 SVGEGT. The CDR3 has 19 residues. The V segment lost 4 bases and the J segment 2 bases; nucleotides outside the gene matches: 15. The CDR3 reads CASSSPPDRGTWRNQPQHF. In nucleotides, the CDR3 is TGTGCCAGCAGTTCCCCCCCGGACAGGGGAACGTGGCGCAATCAGCCCCAGCATTTT.

This clone was counted a single time. V and J are TRBV9 and TRBJ2-4; 14 bases line up with TRBD2. The CDR3 totals 19 residues. Germline-derived CDR1 and CDR2 are SGDLS and YYNGEE. The junction had 10 bases not matched to a gene; V was cut back by 5 bases and J by 0 bases. The CDR3 spells CASSQSGLAGGIAKNIQYF. DNA for the CDR3: TGTGCCAGCAGTCAATCCGGACTAGCGGGGGGTATAGCCAAAAACATTCAGTACTTC. Full variable domain (rest looked up from reference TRBV9 and TRBJ2-4): DSGVTQTPKHLITATGQRVTLRCSPRSGDLSVYWYQQSLDQGLQFLIQYYNGEERAKGNILERFSAQQFPDLHSELNLSSLELGDSALYFCASSQSGLAGGIAKNIQYFGAGTRLSVL.

The rearrangement joins TRBV7-9 to TRBJ2-5, with D uncertain. CDR1 is SEHNR and CDR2 is FQNEAQ in the germline V gene (reference sequence). Deletions cut 1 base from V and 2 bases from J, with 11 bases between. CDR3 length equals 15 residues. In nucleotides, the CDR3 is TGTGCCAGCAGCTTAGTGGCGTCGGGTCAAGAGACCCAGTACTTC. Translating it yields CASSLVASGQETQYF.

This chain links TRBV7-3 with TRBJ2-2; D might be TRBD2 (6 bases). Germline V gene sequence: CDR1 SGHTA, CDR2 FQGTGA. The CDR3 runs 17 residues. V was trimmed by 5 bases and J by 5 bases, leaving 21 bases between them. The CDR3 loop reads CASSLRMDYPRTGELFF. The CDR3 nucleotides are TGTGCCAGCAGCCTACGCATGGACTACCCCCGAACCGGGGAGCTGTTTTTT.

This chain uses TRBV7-9 with TRBJ1-2; tentative D call: TRBD1 (5 bases). Germline lookup yields CDR1 SEHNR and CDR2 FQNEAQ (reference sequence). The V end lost 1 base, the J end lost 3 bases, and 12 bases lay between the germline ends. This CDR3 has 15 amino acids. CDR3 loop: CASSLDQGTHYGYTF. Here the CDR3 DNA reads TGTGCCAGCAGCTTAGATCAGGGTACGCACTATGGCTACACCTTC.

This clone was seen a few times. The V and J genes are TRBV3-1 (or the pseudogene TRBV3-2) and TRBJ2-1, with D possibly matching TRBD2 (6 bases). Trimming shortened V by 4 bases and J by 0 bases, and 10 bases separated the two germline ends. The CDR3 runs 15 residues. Germline V CDR1 and CDR2: LGHDT, YNNKEL (reference sequence). The CDR3 nucleotides are TGTGCCAGCAGCCTAGCGGATTACTCCTACAATGAGCAGTTCTTC. This sequence encodes CASSLADYSYNEQFF.

This chain joins TRBV7-2 and TRBJ2-1; maybe TRBD2 (6 bases). Trimming took 6 bases from V and 7 from J, leaving 16 bases between them. The germline gives CDR1 SGHTA, CDR2 FQGNSA. CDR3 size: 14 residues. Here the CDR3 DNA reads TGTGCCAGCAGTACCATTAGCGGAGCAAATGAGCAGTTCTTC. Amino acids: CASSTISGANEQFF.

This chain connects TRBV28 to TRBJ1-1; D gene uncertain. V shed 5 bases and J shed 0 bases, with 13 bases lying between them. Looked up from germline, CDR1 is MDHEN and CDR2 is SYDVKM. CDR3 size: 15 residues. The CDR3 sequence: CASSPRFRVNTEAFF. Here the CDR3 DNA reads TGTGCCAGCAGTCCCCGGTTTCGGGTGAACACTGAAGCTTTCTTT.

The chain has TRBV5-1 and TRBJ2-5; no clear D. The CDR3 extends over 14 amino acids. V was pared by 0 bases and J by 5 bases, with 11 bases between. Germline V gene lookup returns CDR1 SGHRS and CDR2 YFSETQ. Here the CDR3 reads CASSLGLGLETQYF. CDR3 coding DNA: TGCGCCAGCAGCTTGGGTTTGGGCTTGGAGACCCAGTACTTC.

The rearrangement joins TRBV11-2 to TRBJ2-4; tentative D call: TRBD2 (7 bases). The CDR3 extends over 14 amino acids. Germline CDR1 reads SGHAT; CDR2 reads FQNNGV. V was pared by 5 bases and J by 6 bases, with 14 bases between. The CDR3 coding sequence is TGTGCCAGCAGCCGTGATGCGGGGGCAAACATTCAGTACTTC. This codes for CASSRDAGANIQYF. The whole variable domain, filled in from reference TRBV11-2 and TRBJ2-4, reads EAGVAQSPRYKIIEKRQSVAFWCNPISGHATLYWYQQILGQGPKLLIQFQNNGVVDDSQLPKDRFSAERLKGVDSTLKIQPAKLEDSAVYLCASSRDAGANIQYFGAGTRLSVL.

This clone was seen a single time. This chain uses TRBV7-2 with TRBJ2-2, with 8 bases that match TRBD2. Germline CDR1 SGHTA, CDR2 FQGNSA. V shed 2 bases and J 2 bases; nucleotides not matched to a gene: 4. The CDR3 loop spans 16 amino acids. The CDR3 coding sequence is TGTGCCAGCAGCTTACTACTAGCGGTAAACACCGGGGAGCTGTTTTTT. This sequence encodes CASSLLLAVNTGELFF.

This chain connects TRBV2 to TRBJ2-5, with D possibly being TRBD1 (6 bases). Trimming took 1 base from V and 4 from J, leaving 13 bases between them. CDR1 and CDR2 from the germline V gene are SNHLY and FYNNEI. The CDR3 runs 15 residues. The CDR3 spells CASSEVGARVETQYF. As DNA, the CDR3 is TGTGCCAGCAGTGAAGTGGGGGCCCGGGTAGAGACCCAGTACTTC.

This clone was seen a single time. The chain is built from TRBV7-9 and TRBJ1-3, with D perhaps TRBD1 (5 bases). This CDR3 contains 16 residues. Looked up from germline, CDR1 is SEHNR and CDR2 is FQNEAQ (reference sequence). Trimming left V 6 bases short and J 4 bases short, with 19 bases between. The CDR3 sequence: CASRPGSGVIGNTIYF. CDR3 bases: TGTGCCAGCAGACCAGGCTCGGGGGTAATCGGAAACACCATATATTTT.

The chain joins TRBV11-2 to TRBJ1-6; D is unclear. Germline V gene sequence: CDR1 SGHAT, CDR2 FQNNGV. The germline V and J ends were trimmed by 3 bases and 7 bases, with 7 bases remaining between them. The CDR3 length is 13 residues. In DNA, the CDR3 is TGTGCCAGCAGCTTCCTATCCAATTCACCCCTCCACTTT. It is translated as CASSFLSNSPLHF.